The rows below give T cell receptor beta chains drawn from one sample of a study of blood T cell repertoires in COVID-19. Clones were read by immunoSEQ multiplex PCR, and TCRdb kept only the in-frame ones, dropping some. The table records about 310,000 clones, roughly 91% of them present only once. Sequenced sample: peripheral blood. These receptors originate from a man aged 50 or older with active or convalescent COVID-19. Each CDR3 is given without its conserved first and last residue.

TRBJ2-3	TRBV11-2	ASSLRPTGQVTDTQY
TRBJ2-2	TRBV5-4	ASSQLAGANTGELF
TRBJ1-2	TRBV24-1	ATSEAKTRGGYT
TRBJ1-1	TRBV28	ASSSRPAF
TRBJ1-3	TRBV5-6	ASSSRGGNTIY
TRBJ2-7	TRBV6-2/TRBV6-3	ASSLGQGVSEQY
TRBJ2-3	TRBV9	ASSPKLDTDTQY
TRBJ1-6	TRBV9	ASSPNRGYNSPLH
TRBJ2-4	TRBV5-1	ASSLEGHSNIQY
TRBJ2-5	TRBV7-2	ASSPGIVETQY
TRBJ2-7	TRBV5-5	ASSLGTGMVEQY
TRBJ1-5	TRBV12-3/TRBV12-4	ASSQDSNQPQH
TRBJ2-1	TRBV5-4	ASSLGSEPSYNEQF
TRBJ1-1	TRBV18	ASSPTTAVNTEAF
TRBJ2-4	TRBV3-1/TRBV3-2	ASSQDSGRFTAKNIQY
TRBJ1-1	TRBV5-5	ASSDRGHNTEAF
TRBJ1-1	TRBV5-1	ATSDWGGANTEAF
TRBJ1-1	TRBV28	ASSPRGGANTEAF
TRBJ1-2	TRBV2	ASTVTRRGYGYT
TRBJ1-1	TRBV4-1	ASSPGSFPYTDTEAF
TRBJ1-5	TRBV7-2	ASSMRTGFINQPQH
TRBJ2-7	TRBV6-5	ASSYRGPREQY
TRBJ1-4	TRBV10-3	AISSGNNEKLF
TRBJ2-7	TRBV29-1	SVGTGGSYEQY
TRBJ1-1	TRBV30	AWRGKGGTEAF
TRBJ1-2	TRBV28	ASSLRGGGSNYGYT
TRBJ2-1	TRBV7-2	ASSLVAGVGNEQF
TRBJ1-3	TRBV5-4	ASSLERGNTIY
TRBJ1-4	TRBV6-6	ASSSSTGQNEKLF
TRBJ2-3	TRBV6-5	ASSYAGASTDTQY
TRBJ2-3	TRBV5-4	ASSLGADTQY
TRBJ2-1	TRBV28	ASSLRPGQGELYNEQF
TRBJ2-7	TRBV5-1	ASSLAVAGGTYEQY
TRBJ1-5	TRBV7-8	ASSLGGNSINQPQH
TRBJ2-3	TRBV6-5	ASSQDYLTDTQY
TRBJ2-7	TRBV24-1	ATSDFYRGRPSYEQY
TRBJ1-2	TRBV5-6	ASSFIGQGARGYT
TRBJ2-2	TRBV7-3	ASSLVSGLTGELF
TRBJ2-5	TRBV7-6	TVGQGAQY
TRBJ1-2	TRBV7-8	ASSRQDRGGGYT
TRBJ2-3	TRBV29-1	SVAGGVSTDTQY
TRBJ2-3	TRBV5-1	ASSEPSGGGTDTQY
TRBJ1-5	TRBV2	ASRPGQGRSANQPQH
TRBJ1-1	TRBV2	ASRETGGNTEAF
TRBJ2-7	TRBV18	ASSPAGGAGYEQY